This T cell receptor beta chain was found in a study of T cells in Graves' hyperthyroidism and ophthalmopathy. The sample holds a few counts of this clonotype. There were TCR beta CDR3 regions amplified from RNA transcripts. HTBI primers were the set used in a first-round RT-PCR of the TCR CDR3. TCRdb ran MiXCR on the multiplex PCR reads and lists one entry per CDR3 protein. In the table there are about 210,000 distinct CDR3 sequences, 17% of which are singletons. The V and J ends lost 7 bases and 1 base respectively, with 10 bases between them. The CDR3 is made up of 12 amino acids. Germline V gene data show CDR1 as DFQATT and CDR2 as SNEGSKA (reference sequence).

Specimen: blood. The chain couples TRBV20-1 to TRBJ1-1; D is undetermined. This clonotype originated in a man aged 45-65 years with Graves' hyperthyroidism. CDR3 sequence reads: CSVLTRNTEAFF. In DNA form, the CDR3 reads TGCAGTGTATTGACCCGGAACACTGAAGCTTTCTTT.